A selection of T cell receptor beta chains follows, all from one sample in a study of blood T cell repertoires in COVID-19. Clones were read by immunoSEQ multiplex PCR, and TCRdb kept only the in-frame ones, dropping some. The sample yields about 160,000 clones, around four fifths seen once. Material for sequencing was peripheral blood. The receptor source for this set is a woman in her sixties with acute or convalescent COVID-19. Both conserved end residues are part of each CDR3. The order of the fields is D gene, J gene, V gene, clone size, CDR3 protein, CDR3 DNA. A D gene is named only where the DNA matches it firmly. For some rows the clone size is stated as once, few or many, or as a class when expanded; others skip it.

NA TRBJ2-3 TRBV7-9 NA CASSLDGGDTQYF TGTGCCAGCAGCTTAGACGGGGGAGATACGCAGTATTTT
NA TRBJ1-4 TRBV14 NA CASSQSDRNYEKLFF TGTGCCAGCAGCCAATCGGACAGAAACTATGAAAAACTGTTTTTT
NA TRBJ2-3 TRBV19 NA CASSIYAGTDTQYF TGTGCCAGTAGTATATATGCGGGGACAGATACGCAGTATTTT
TRBD1 TRBJ1-1 TRBV3-1/TRBV3-2 NA CASSPQGSQGEARAFF TGTGCCAGCAGCCCACAGGGATCACAGGGGGAGGCTCGAGCTTTCTTT
TRBD2 TRBJ2-7 TRBV4-3 few CASSQDLGGGPYYEQYF TGCGCCAGCAGCCAAGACTTGGGCGGGGGGCCATACTACGAGCAGTACTTC
NA TRBJ2-1 TRBV11-2 NA CASSKVGGAGNEQFF TGTGCCAGCAGCAAAGTAGGGGGGGCTGGCAATGAGCAGTTCTTC
NA TRBJ2-1 TRBV4-1 few CASSQDAGGLGNEQFF TGCGCCAGCAGCCAAGACGCAGGGGGGCTGGGCAATGAGCAGTTCTTC
NA TRBJ2-3 TRBV7-2 NA CASSLSRGGLTDTQYF TGTGCCAGCAGCTTAAGTCGTGGGGGCCTCACAGATACGCAGTATTTT
NA TRBJ1-1 TRBV28 few CASNIGGKSKAFF TGTGCCAGCAACATTGGAGGGAAGAGCAAAGCTTTCTTT
TRBD1 TRBJ1-2 TRBV5-1 NA CASKETGGGYTF TGCGCCAGCAAAGAGACAGGGGGCGGCTACACCTTC
TRBD1 TRBJ1-2 TRBV5-1 NA CASSLEAGGYGYTF TGCGCCAGCAGCTTGGAGGCAGGGGGTTATGGCTACACCTTC
NA TRBJ1-5 TRBV19 NA CASSPSGGLQPQHF TGTGCCAGTAGTCCCTCGGGGGGCCTTCAGCCCCAGCATTTT
NA TRBJ1-1 TRBV5-1 NA CASSLTGTNTEAFF TGCGCCAGCAGCTTAACAGGGACGAACACTGAAGCTTTCTTT
TRBD2 TRBJ2-1 TRBV9 once CASSVDLAGVYEQFF TGTGCCAGCAGCGTAGACCTAGCGGGGGTATATGAGCAGTTCTTC
TRBD2 TRBJ2-5 TRBV29-1 NA CSVEGLAGETQYF TGCAGCGTTGAGGGGCTAGCGGGGGAGACCCAGTACTTC
TRBD1 TRBJ2-2 TRBV30 NA CAWSGGQGWVNTGELFF TGTGCCTGGAGTGGCGGACAGGGCTGGGTGAACACCGGGGAGCTGTTTTTT
NA TRBJ2-5 TRBV9 NA CASSVNAAAVQETQYF TGTGCCAGCAGCGTAAACGCAGCGGCGGTCCAAGAGACCCAGTACTTC
NA TRBJ2-2 TRBV4-3 NA CASSQDQHTTGELFF TGCGCCAGCAGCCAAGACCAACATACCACCGGGGAGCTGTTTTTT
NA TRBJ1-5 TRBV19 many CASRDKHQPQHF TGTGCCAGCCGGGACAAGCATCAGCCCCAGCATTTT
NA TRBJ1-1 TRBV7-2 NA CASSFRGKGTEAFF TGTGCCAGCAGCTTCCGGGGAAAGGGCACTGAAGCTTTCTTT
NA TRBJ1-2 TRBV29-1 NA CSVEPWSRQVYGYTF TGCAGCGTTGAACCTTGGTCCCGCCAGGTCTATGGCTACACCTTC
NA TRBJ1-5 TRBV6-2/TRBV6-3 few CASSYSDSRLPQHF TGTGCCAGCAGTTACTCGGACAGTCGCCTGCCCCAGCATTTT
NA TRBJ1-2 TRBV6-2/TRBV6-3 once CASSYSGVSGYGYTF TGTGCCAGCAGTTACTCCGGGGTCAGCGGCTATGGCTACACCTTC
NA TRBJ2-7 TRBV5-1 NA CASSLSQGAAYEQYF TGCGCCAGCAGCTTGTCACAGGGCGCCGCCTACGAGCAGTACTTC
TRBD1 TRBJ1-6 TRBV19 NA CASSSTGLSPLHF TGTGCCAGTAGTTCGACAGGGTTGTCACCCCTCCACTTT
NA TRBJ2-7 TRBV30 NA CAWRRTDSFSYEQYF TGTGCCTGGAGGAGGACTGACTCCTTCTCCTACGAGCAGTACTTC
NA TRBJ1-1 TRBV6-2/TRBV6-3 many CASSPTTRLGGGMNTEAFF TGTGCCAGCAGCCCCACTACTCGACTGGGGGGGGGAATGAACACTGAAGCTTTCTTT
NA TRBJ1-3 TRBV5-6 few CASITLGSGNTIYF TGTGCCAGCATCACACTCGGGTCTGGAAACACCATATATTTT
NA TRBJ1-6 TRBV7-2 NA CASSSEFRGGSPLHF TGTGCCAGCAGCTCCGAATTTAGGGGTGGGTCACCCCTCCACTTT
NA TRBJ2-7 TRBV2 NA CASKEFPLTDTYEQYF TGTGCCAGCAAGGAGTTCCCTCTGACAGACACCTACGAGCAGTACTTC